This T cell receptor beta chain emerged from a study of cytomegalovirus exposure and HLA in healthy donors. General study findings and limits: Some 150 TCR beta chains were listed as cytomegalovirus-associated.

A multiplex PCR was run with 60 Vbeta primers and 13 Jbeta primers. Clones were sequenced by immunoSEQ multiplex PCR, and TCRdb holds only the in-frame ones, with some missing. The table records 150,000 to 200,000 clones, roughly 79% of them present only once. As to this clone: Antigen: not known.

The receptor comes from a man aged 35 to 55 in good health and CMV-seronegative. Sequences were obtained from PBMCs.

CDR3 region: CASSLDSNYGYTF. CDR3 DNA sequence: TGTGCCAGCAGTTTAGACAGTAACTATGGCTACACCTTC. This sequence joins TRBV28 and TRBJ1-2, with TRBD1 as a possible D gene (5 bases). The V and J ends lost 2 bases and 1 base respectively, with 5 bases between them. CDR1 MDHEN and CDR2 SYDVKM come from the germline V gene. The CDR3 has 13 amino acids.